These 27 T cell receptor beta chains were sequenced from one sample in a study of blood T cell repertoires in COVID-19 (dated by TCRdb to 2019 to 2021). Libraries were prepared through the immunoSEQ multiplex PCR assay. TCRdb stores this immuneACCESS table with in-frame sequences only. Part of the clones is absent; in the studies checked, under half of the shortfall reflects unresolved V genes, and no reason is known for the rest. Within this sample are tens of thousands of clones, with approximately 85% of them counted one time only. Under 6% of the sample is taken by the ten largest. Sequencing input: peripheral blood. Every receptor here comes from a human donor in a cohort sampled during active COVID-19.

This chain connects TRBV7-6 to TRBJ2-2; 10 bases line up with TRBD2. CDR3 length: 16 residues. Unmatched junction bases numbered 8, after V lost 5 bases and J lost 5 bases. Germline CDR1 SGHVS, CDR2 FNYEAQ. CDR3 loop: CASSPRLAGLTGELFF. The CDR3 nucleotides are TGTGCCAGCAGCCCTCGACTAGCGGGTTTGACCGGGGAGCTGTTTTTT.

The chain has TRBV21-1 and TRBJ2-2; the DNA was not used to check the table's D call, TRBD1. TRBV21-1 counts as a pseudogene. This CDR3 is 19 amino acids long. The CDR3 DNA follows: TGTGCCAGCAGCAAAGCGGGGGACAGCGAAACGCGAGGGACCGGGGAGCTGTTTTTT. This encodes CASSKAGDSETRGTGELFF.

V and J are TRBV4-3 and TRBJ2-3; 8 positions match TRBD1. The CDR3 totals 17 residues. The trim removed 3 bases at V and 2 bases at J, leaving 10 bases unmatched. Germline V gene data show CDR1 as LGHNA and CDR2 as YSLEER. The CDR3 DNA follows: TGCGCCAGCAGCCAGCTGATAACAGGGGGTCTCACAGATACGCAGTATTTT. Translated: CASSQLITGGLTDTQYF.

This chain connects TRBV19 to TRBJ1-5; TRBD1 might be the D (6 bases). The germline gives CDR1 LNHDA, CDR2 SQIVND (reference sequence). V was trimmed by 10 bases and J by 6 bases, leaving 19 bases between them. The CDR3 sequence is 14 residues long. Written as DNA, the CDR3 is TGTGCCACCTCTCCCCTATTACAGGGTCAGCCCCAGCATTTT. It codes for CATSPLLQGQPQHF.

V and J are TRBV7-9 and TRBJ2-5, with unresolved D. The CDR3 has 16 amino acids. In germline, CDR1 is SEHNR, CDR2 FQNEAQ (reference sequence). V lost 3 bases to trimming and J lost 2 bases, with 16 bases between them. CDR3 loop: CASSFENPTRQETQYF. Written as DNA, the CDR3 is TGTGCCAGCAGCTTTGAAAATCCGACTCGACAAGAGACCCAGTACTTC. Looking up the rest from reference TRBV7-9 and TRBJ2-5 gives the full variable domain: DTGVSQNPRHKITKRGQNVTFRCDPISEHNRLYWYRQTLGQGPEFLTYFQNEAQLEKSRLLSDRFSAERPKGSFSTLEIQRTEQGDSAMYLCASSFENPTRQETQYFGPGTRLLVL.

The chain carries TRBV5-1 and TRBJ1-1, with D perhaps TRBD1 (5 bases). Germline lookup yields CDR1 SGHRS and CDR2 YFSETQ. This CDR3 is built from 15 residues. V was shortened by 7 bases and J by 2 bases, with 18 bases between the two germline ends. CDR3 amino acids: CASGVGGGLNTEAFF. The CDR3 nucleotides are TGCGCCAGCGGCGTGGGCGGGGGACTTAACACTGAAGCTTTCTTT.

The J gene is TRBJ1-5, the V gene TRBV20-1; the D gene is possibly TRBD1 (5 bases). The CDR3 extends over 11 amino acids. V was clipped by 5 bases and J by 5 bases, with 7 bases between them. Germline V lookup: CDR1 DFQATT, CDR2 SNEGSKA (reference sequence). For the CDR3, the DNA is TGCAGTGCTGGGGGGGATCAGCCCCAGCATTTT. It translates to CSAGGDQPQHF.

The V gene is TRBV5-1, the J gene TRBJ2-3; TRBD2 might be the D (5 bases). The CDR3 contains 13 residues. CDR1 and CDR2 from the germline V gene are SGHRS and YFSETQ. V was clipped by 0 bases and J by 6 bases, with 8 bases between them. The DNA of the CDR3 is TGCGCCAGCAGCTTGGGAGGGTCGGATACGCAGTATTTT. Its protein is CASSLGGSDTQYF.

The chain carries TRBV28 and TRBJ2-7; 7 bases align to TRBD1. J lost 4 bases, V lost 1 base, and 4 bases had no gene match. Germline CDR1 MDHEN, CDR2 SYDVKM. This CDR3 contains 14 residues. CDR3 residues: CASSLFDRVYEQYF. DNA for the CDR3: TGTGCCAGCAGTTTATTCGACAGGGTGTACGAGCAGTACTTC.

V gene TRBV7-9 combines with J gene TRBJ1-1, with TRBD1 matching 8 bases. The CDR3 has 13 residues. The V gene's germline CDR1 is SEHNR and CDR2 FQNEAQ (reference sequence). The junction had 3 bases not matched to a gene; V was cut back by 4 bases and J by 5 bases. CDR3 in DNA: TGTGCCAGCAGCTCGGACAGGGAAACTGAAGCTTTCTTT. Its protein is CASSSDRETEAFF. The whole variable domain, remainder taken from reference TRBV7-9 and TRBJ1-1, is DTGVSQNPRHKITKRGQNVTFRCDPISEHNRLYWYRQTLGQGPEFLTYFQNEAQLEKSRLLSDRFSAERPKGSFSTLEIQRTEQGDSAMYLCASSSDRETEAFFGQGTRLTVV.

J is TRBJ1-5 and V is TRBV30; TRBD1 is a possible D gene (5 bases). This CDR3 spans 16 amino acids. The germline V gene has CDR1 GTSNPN and CDR2 SVGIG (reference sequence). Trimming cost V 5 bases and J 1 base, with 18 bases left between them. As DNA, the CDR3 is TGTGCCTGGGGCACTGGGGGGTGGGGAAGCAATCAGCCCCAGCATTTT. Translation gives CAWGTGGWGSNQPQHF.

The chain is built from TRBV5-4 and TRBJ2-4; 10 bases align to TRBD2. Trimming at V came to 4 bases and at J to 6 bases, leaving 4 bases not matched to a gene. The V gene's germline CDR1 is SGHNT and CDR2 YYREEE (reference sequence). The CDR3 has 14 amino acids. Written as DNA, the CDR3 is TGTGCCAGCAGCCTAGCGGGAGTTGGAAACATTCAGTACTTC. This gives the protein CASSLAGVGNIQYF.

This chain links TRBV7-3 with TRBJ1-2, with 7 bases matching TRBD1. The germline CDR1 and CDR2 sequences are SGHTA and FQGTGA. This CDR3 is built from 16 residues. The V gene end was trimmed by 5 bases and the J gene end by 4 bases; junction bases not matched to a gene: 13. The CDR3 sequence is CASSPTVTGSGYGYTF. CDR3 in DNA: TGTGCCAGCAGCCCCACGGTGACAGGGTCTGGCTATGGCTACACCTTC. The whole variable domain, filled in from reference TRBV7-3 and TRBJ1-2, reads GAGVSQTPSNKVTEKGKYVELRCDPISGHTALYWYRQSLGQGPEFLIYFQGTGAADDSGLPNDRFFAVRPEGSVSTLKIQRTERGDSAVYLCASSPTVTGSGYGYTFGSGTRLTVV.

This rearrangement joins TRBV25-1 to TRBJ2-3; no reliable D call. Per the germline V gene, CDR1 is MGHDK and CDR2 is SYGVNS. The CDR3 runs 13 residues. Trimming stripped 3 bases from V and 1 base from J, with 5 bases between. CDR3 in amino acids: CASSDRGTDTQYF. The CDR3 DNA follows: TGTGCCAGCAGTGATAGAGGCACAGATACGCAGTATTTT.

The rearrangement joins TRBV10-3 to TRBJ2-7, with 9 bases lining up with TRBD1. J was trimmed by 3 bases and V by 7 bases; bases with no gene match: 10. Germline lookup yields CDR1 ENHRY and CDR2 SYGVKD. The CDR3 has 15 residues. CDR3 sequence: CAITNSGTGNYEQYF. The CDR3 DNA is TGTGCCATCACCAATTCCGGGACAGGGAACTACGAGCAGTACTTC.

The V and J genes are TRBV5-1 and TRBJ2-5; 11 bases are shared with TRBD1. V shed 4 bases, J shed 2 bases, and the junction held 1 base outside the gene matches. Germline CDR1 is SGHRS and CDR2 is YFSETQ. The CDR3 is 14 residues long. Here the CDR3 reads CASSRDRGQETQYF. The CDR3 coding sequence is TGCGCCAGCAGCCGGGACAGGGGGCAAGAGACCCAGTACTTC.

The chain uses TRBV11-2 and TRBJ2-5; 7 nucleotides align to TRBD2. The germline V gene has CDR1 SGHAT and CDR2 FQNNGV. The ends lost 5 bases at V and 2 bases at J; junction bases unmatched: 8. The CDR3 runs to 15 residues. CDR3 protein: CASSPVGGRQETQYF. In DNA, the CDR3 is TGTGCCAGCAGCCCCGTGGGAGGGCGGCAAGAGACCCAGTACTTC.

This clone is a singleton in its sample. The gene calls are TRBV6-5 and TRBJ1-2, with 9 positions matching TRBD1. V was pared by 8 bases and J by 3 bases, with 10 bases of the junction left unmatched. The CDR3 is 15 amino acids. Germline V gene sequence: CDR1 MNHEY, CDR2 SVGAGI. CDR3 loop: CASSPRDRVDYGYTF. Written as DNA, the CDR3 is TGTGCCAGCTCACCCCGGGACAGGGTCGACTATGGCTACACCTTC.

The rearrangement joins TRBV7-9 to TRBJ2-7; D might be TRBD1 (6 bases). CDR3 length equals 14 residues. Trimming cost V 0 bases and J 2 bases, with 8 bases left between them. Germline V gene lookup returns CDR1 SEHNR and CDR2 FQNEAQ (reference sequence). The CDR3 region has the DNA TGTGCCAGCAGCTTAGCGGGGGCCGCCTACGAGCAGTACTTC. This gives the protein CASSLAGAAYEQYF.

V and J are TRBV10-2 and TRBJ1-1, with a tentative D call TRBD1 (5 bases). Germline V gene sequence: CDR1 WSHSY, CDR2 SAAADI. This CDR3 comprises 14 residues. Trimming removed 7 bases from V and 1 base from J, with 13 bases in between. DNA of the CDR3: TGCGCCAGCATTCAGGGCTACGGGAACACTGAAGCTTTCTTT. Its protein product is CASIQGYGNTEAFF.

The rearrangement links TRBV6-6 to TRBJ2-1, with 15 positions matching TRBD2. The CDR3 sequence is 14 residues long. The ends lost 6 bases at V and 10 bases at J; junction bases unmatched: 4. Germline loops: CDR1 MNHNY, CDR2 SVGAGI (reference sequence). CDR3 sequence: CASRRTSGGGEQFF. CDR3 DNA: TGTGCCAGCAGGAGGACTAGCGGGGGGGGCGAGCAGTTCTTC.

The chain employs TRBV18 and TRBJ2-3, with a weak D call TRBD2 (5 bases). V dropped 3 bases and J dropped 6 bases, with 10 bases sitting between them. This CDR3 is 13 amino acids long. Per germline, CDR1 KGHSH and CDR2 LQKENI. CDR3 DNA: TGTGCCAGCTCACCGGACGGGGTCGATACGCAGTATTTT. Amino acids: CASSPDGVDTQYF.

The chain couples TRBV19 to TRBJ2-3, with TRBD1 as a possible D gene (5 bases). Between the trimmed V and J ends, which lost 3 bases and 2 bases, there was a span of 12 bases. The CDR3 totals 15 residues. Germline V gene data show CDR1 as LNHDA and CDR2 as SQIVND (reference sequence). This chain's CDR3 is CASSIVGLDTDTQYF. The CDR3 DNA reads as TGTGCCAGTAGTATTGTGGGGCTAGACACAGATACGCAGTATTTT.

The chain couples TRBV19 to TRBJ2-1; perhaps TRBD2 as D (5 bases). V shed 5 bases and J shed 0 bases, with 17 bases lying between them. The CDR3 consists of 17 residues. CDR1 is LNHDA and CDR2 is SQIVND in the germline V gene (reference sequence). The CDR3 DNA follows: TGTGCCAGTAGTCCAGTTAGCGTTTCCAGCTCCTACAATGAGCAGTTCTTC. Translating gives CASSPVSVSSSYNEQFF.

V usage is TRBV27 and J usage is TRBJ2-1, with TRBD2 matching over 8 bases. The V and J ends lost 6 bases and 7 bases, in that order; junction bases with no gene match: 11. CDR1 and CDR2 from the germline V gene are MNHEY and SMNVEV (reference sequence). This CDR3 region has 15 residues. CDR3 coding DNA: TGTGCCAGCAGGACACGGGGGGGCCGGTCAAATGAGCAGTTCTTC. Residues: CASRTRGGRSNEQFF.

This chain links TRBV7-6 with TRBJ2-5; perhaps TRBD2 as D (5 bases). Trimming cost V 5 bases and J 0 bases, with 7 bases left between them. The CDR3 totals 13 residues. The germline CDR1 and CDR2 sequences are SGHVS and FNYEAQ. CDR3 DNA: TGTGCCAGCAGCCTTAGCGACCAAGAGACCCAGTACTTC. As protein: CASSLSDQETQYF.

The CDR3 region has the DNA TGTGCCAGTAGTCGTATAGACGGGGAAAGAGAGACCCAGTACTTC. Protein product: CASSRIDGERETQYF. The chain carries TRBV19 and TRBJ2-5; a possible D gene is TRBD2 (5 bases). From germline, CDR1 is LNHDA and CDR2 SQIVND (reference sequence). The CDR3 covers 15 residues. The ends were cut back, 5 bases at V and 4 bases at J, with 17 bases in the middle. The variable domain in full, completed from reference TRBV19 and TRBJ2-5, reads DGGITQSPKYLFRKEGQNVTLSCEQNLNHDAMYWYRQDPGQGLRLIYYSQIVNDFQKGDIAEGYSVSREKKESFPLTVTSAQKNPTAFYLCASSRIDGERETQYFGPGTRLLVL.